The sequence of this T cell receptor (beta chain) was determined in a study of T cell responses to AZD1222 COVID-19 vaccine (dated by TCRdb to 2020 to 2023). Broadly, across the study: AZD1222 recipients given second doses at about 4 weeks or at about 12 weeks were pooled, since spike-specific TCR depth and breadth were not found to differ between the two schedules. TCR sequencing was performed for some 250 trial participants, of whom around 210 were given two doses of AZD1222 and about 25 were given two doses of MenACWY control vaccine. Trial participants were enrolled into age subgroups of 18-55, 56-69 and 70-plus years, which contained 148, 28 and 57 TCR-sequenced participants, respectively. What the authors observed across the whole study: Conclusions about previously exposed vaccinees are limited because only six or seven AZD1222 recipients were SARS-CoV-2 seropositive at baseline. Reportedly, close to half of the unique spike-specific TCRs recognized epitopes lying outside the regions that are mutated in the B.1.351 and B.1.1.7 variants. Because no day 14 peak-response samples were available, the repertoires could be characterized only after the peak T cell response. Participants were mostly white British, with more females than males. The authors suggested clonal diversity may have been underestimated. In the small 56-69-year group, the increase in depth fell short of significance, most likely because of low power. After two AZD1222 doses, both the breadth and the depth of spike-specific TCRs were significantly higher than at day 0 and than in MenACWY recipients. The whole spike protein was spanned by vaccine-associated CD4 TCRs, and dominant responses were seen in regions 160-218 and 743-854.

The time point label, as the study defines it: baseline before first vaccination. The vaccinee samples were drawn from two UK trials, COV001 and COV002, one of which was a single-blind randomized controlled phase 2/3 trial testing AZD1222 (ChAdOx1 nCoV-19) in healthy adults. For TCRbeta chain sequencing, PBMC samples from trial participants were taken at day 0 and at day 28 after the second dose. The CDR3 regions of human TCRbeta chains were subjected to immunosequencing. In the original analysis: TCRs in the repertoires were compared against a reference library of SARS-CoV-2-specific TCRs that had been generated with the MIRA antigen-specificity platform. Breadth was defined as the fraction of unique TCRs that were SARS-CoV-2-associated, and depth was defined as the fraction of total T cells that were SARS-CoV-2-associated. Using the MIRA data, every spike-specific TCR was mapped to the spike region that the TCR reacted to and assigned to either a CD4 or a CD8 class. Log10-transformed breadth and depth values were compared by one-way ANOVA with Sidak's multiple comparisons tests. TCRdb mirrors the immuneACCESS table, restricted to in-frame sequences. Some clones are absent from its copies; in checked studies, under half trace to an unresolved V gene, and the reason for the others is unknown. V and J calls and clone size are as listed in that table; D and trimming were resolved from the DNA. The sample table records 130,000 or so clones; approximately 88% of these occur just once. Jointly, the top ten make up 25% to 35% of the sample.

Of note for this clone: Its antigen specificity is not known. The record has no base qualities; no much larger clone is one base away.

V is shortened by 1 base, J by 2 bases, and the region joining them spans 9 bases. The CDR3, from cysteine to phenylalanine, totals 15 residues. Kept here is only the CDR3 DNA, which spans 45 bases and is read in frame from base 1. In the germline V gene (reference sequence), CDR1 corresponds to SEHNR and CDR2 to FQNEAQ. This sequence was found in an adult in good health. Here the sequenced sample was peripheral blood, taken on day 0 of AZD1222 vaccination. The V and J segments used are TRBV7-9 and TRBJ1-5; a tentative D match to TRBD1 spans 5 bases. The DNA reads TGTGCCAGCAGCTTAGATGGGGACGGCAATCAGCCCCAGCATTTT. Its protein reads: CASSLDGDGNQPQHF.